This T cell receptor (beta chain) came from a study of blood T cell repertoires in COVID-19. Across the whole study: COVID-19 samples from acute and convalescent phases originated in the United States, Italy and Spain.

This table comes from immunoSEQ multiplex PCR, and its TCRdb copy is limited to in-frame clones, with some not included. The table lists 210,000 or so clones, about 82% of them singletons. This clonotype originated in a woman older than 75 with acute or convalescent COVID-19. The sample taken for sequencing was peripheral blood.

The CDR3 DNA is TGTGCCAGCAGTTATAGGGAGGGTTCGAGCACTGAAGCTTTCTTT. This encodes CASSYREGSSTEAFF. The V call is TRBV6-2 or TRBV6-3, the J call TRBJ1-1, with unresolved D. This CDR3 contains 15 residues. Trimming shortened V by 3 bases and J by 4 bases, and 15 bases separated the two germline ends. From germline, CDR1 is MNHEY and CDR2 SVGEGT.